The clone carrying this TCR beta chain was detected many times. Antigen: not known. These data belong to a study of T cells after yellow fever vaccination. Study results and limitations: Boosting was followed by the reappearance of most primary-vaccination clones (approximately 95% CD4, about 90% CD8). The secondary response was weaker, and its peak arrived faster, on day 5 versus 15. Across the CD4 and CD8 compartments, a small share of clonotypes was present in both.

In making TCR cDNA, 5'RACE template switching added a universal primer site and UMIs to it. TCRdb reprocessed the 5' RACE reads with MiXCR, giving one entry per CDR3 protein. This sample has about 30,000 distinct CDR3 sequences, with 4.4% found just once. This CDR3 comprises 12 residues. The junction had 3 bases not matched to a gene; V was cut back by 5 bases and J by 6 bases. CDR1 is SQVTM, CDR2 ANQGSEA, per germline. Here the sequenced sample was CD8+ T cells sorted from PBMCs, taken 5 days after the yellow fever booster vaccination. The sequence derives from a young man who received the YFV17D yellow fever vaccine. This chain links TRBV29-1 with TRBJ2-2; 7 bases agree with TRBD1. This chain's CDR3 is CSVRQGAGELFF. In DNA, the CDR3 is TGCAGCGTTCGACAGGGAGCCGGGGAGCTGTTTTTT.